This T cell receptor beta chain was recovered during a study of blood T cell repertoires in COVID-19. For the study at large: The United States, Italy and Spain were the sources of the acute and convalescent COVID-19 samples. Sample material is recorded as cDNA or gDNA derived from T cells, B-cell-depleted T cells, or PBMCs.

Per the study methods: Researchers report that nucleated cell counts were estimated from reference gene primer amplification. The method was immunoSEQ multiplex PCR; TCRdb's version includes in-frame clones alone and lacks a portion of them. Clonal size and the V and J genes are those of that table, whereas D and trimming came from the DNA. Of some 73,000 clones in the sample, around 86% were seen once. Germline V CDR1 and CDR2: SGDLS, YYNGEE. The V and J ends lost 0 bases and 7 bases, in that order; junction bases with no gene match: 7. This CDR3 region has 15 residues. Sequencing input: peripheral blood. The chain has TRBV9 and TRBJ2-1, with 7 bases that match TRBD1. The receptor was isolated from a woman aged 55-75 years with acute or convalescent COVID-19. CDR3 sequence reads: CASSVATGQINEQFF. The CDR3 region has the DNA TGTGCCAGCAGCGTAGCTACGGGACAGATTAATGAGCAGTTCTTC.